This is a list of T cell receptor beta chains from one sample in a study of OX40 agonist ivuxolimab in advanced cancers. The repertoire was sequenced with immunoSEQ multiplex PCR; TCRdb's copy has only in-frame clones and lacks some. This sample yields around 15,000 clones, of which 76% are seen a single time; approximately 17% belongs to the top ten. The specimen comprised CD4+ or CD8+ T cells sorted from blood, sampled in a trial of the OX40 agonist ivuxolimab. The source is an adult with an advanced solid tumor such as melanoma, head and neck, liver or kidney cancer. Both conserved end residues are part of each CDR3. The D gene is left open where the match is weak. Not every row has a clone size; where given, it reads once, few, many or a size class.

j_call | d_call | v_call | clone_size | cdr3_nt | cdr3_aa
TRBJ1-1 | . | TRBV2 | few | TGTGCCAGCAGTGTGGGCAGGGTCGCTGAAGCTTTCTTT | CASSVGRVAEAFF
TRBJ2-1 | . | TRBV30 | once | TGTGCCTGGATTGTACCCAAGGTAAACGGGAATGAGCAGTTCTTC | CAWIVPKVNGNEQFF
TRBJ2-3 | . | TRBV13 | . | TGTGCCAGCAACTTACGGACCATCAGCACAGATACGCAGTATTTT | CASNLRTISTDTQYF
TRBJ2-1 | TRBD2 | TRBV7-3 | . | TGTGCCAGCAGCTGGAGCGGGGGGACCTACAATGAGCAGTTCTTC | CASSWSGGTYNEQFF
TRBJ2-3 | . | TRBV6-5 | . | TGTGCCAGCAGTTACGGGGCAGCGGTAAGCACAGATACGCAGTATTTT | CASSYGAAVSTDTQYF
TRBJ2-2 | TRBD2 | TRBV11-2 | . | TGTGCCAGCAGCTTAGATTTGTCCCGGGGGGGCCGGGCCGGGGAGCTGTTTTTT | CASSLDLSRGGRAGELFF
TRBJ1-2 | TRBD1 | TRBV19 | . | TGTGCCAGCACCCTACCCGGGACAGGGGATGGCTACACCTTC | CASTLPGTGDGYTF
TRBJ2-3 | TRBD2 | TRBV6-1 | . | TGTGCCAGCAGTGAACCTAGCGGGGCCATTAGGGATACGCAGTATTTT | CASSEPSGAIRDTQYF
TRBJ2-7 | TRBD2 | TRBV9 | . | TGTGCCAGCAGCGTAGCATCTAGCGGAAAATACTACGAGCAGTACTTC | CASSVASSGKYYEQYF
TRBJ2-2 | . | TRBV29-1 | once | TGCAGCGTTTACCAAGGGGGGAGGGAGCTGTTTTTT | CSVYQGGRELFF
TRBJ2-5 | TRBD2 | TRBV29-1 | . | TGCAGCGTAGCGGGGGGTCGAGAGACCCAGTACTTC | CSVAGGRETQYF
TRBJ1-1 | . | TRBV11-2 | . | TGTGCCAGCAGCTACCAGGGGAACACTGAAGCTTTCTTT | CASSYQGNTEAFF
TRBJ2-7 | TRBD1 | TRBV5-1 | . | TGCGCCAGCAGCCCAAGGACAGGAACCTACGAGCAGTACTTC | CASSPRTGTYEQYF
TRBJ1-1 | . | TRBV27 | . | TGTGCCAGCAGAGGGACGGGAGATTTAACATTCTTT | CASRGTGDLTFF
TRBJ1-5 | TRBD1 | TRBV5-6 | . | TGTGCCAGCAGCGGTGGACAGGACGGCAATCAGCCCCAGCATTTT | CASSGGQDGNQPQHF
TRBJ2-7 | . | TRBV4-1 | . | TGCGCCAGCAGCCAAGACAGGGGCTACGAGCAGTACTTC | CASSQDRGYEQYF
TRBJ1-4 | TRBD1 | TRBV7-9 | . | TGTGCCAGCAGCGACAGGGAAACTAATGAAAAACTGTTTTTT | CASSDRETNEKLFF
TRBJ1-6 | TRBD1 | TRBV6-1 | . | TGTGCCAGCAGTGATGAAGTAGGGACAGGAAATTCACCCCTCCACTTT | CASSDEVGTGNSPLHF
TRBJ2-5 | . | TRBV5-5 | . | TGTGCCAGCAGACGAATGGGCCTATCTATGGGGCAAGAGACCCAGTACTTC | CASRRMGLSMGQETQYF
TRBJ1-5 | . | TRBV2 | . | TGTGCCAGCAGGACAGCTTATAGCAATCAGCCCCAGCATTTT | CASRTAYSNQPQHF
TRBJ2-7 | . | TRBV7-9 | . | TGTGCCAGCAGCGCGGGACCCTCGGGAGCCCACGAGCAGTACTTC | CASSAGPSGAHEQYF
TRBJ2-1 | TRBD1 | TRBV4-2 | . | TGTGCCAGCAGCCCGAACCCCGGGACAGGGGGCAGGAATGAGCAGTTCTTC | CASSPNPGTGGRNEQFF
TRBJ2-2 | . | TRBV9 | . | TGTGCCAGCAGCCCTCCCCCCAGGGGGAACACCGGGGAGCTGTTTTTT | CASSPPPRGNTGELFF
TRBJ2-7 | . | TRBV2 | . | TGTGCCAGCAGTGCTACCAGCGACAGGAATCGCTACGAGCAGTACTTC | CASSATSDRNRYEQYF
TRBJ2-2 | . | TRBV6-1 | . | TGTGCCAGAAGGGGGTCGGGAGGCAGGGAGCTGTTTTTT | CARRGSGGRELFF
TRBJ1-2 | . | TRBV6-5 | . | TGTGCCAGCAGTAAGGACAGAGGGGATGGCTACACCTTC | CASSKDRGDGYTF
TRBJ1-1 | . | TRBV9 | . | TGTGCCAGCAGCGGGGTGAGACGGGGGAACACTGAAGCTTTCTTT | CASSGVRRGNTEAFF
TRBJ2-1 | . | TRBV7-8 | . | TGTGCCAGCAGCCCAGGGGGGGGAGGAGAGCAGTTCTTC | CASSPGGGGEQFF
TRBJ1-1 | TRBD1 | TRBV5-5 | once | TGTGCCAGCAGCTACACTACAGGGGGCAACACTGAAGCTTTCTTT | CASSYTTGGNTEAFF
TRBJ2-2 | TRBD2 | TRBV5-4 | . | TGTGCCAGCAGCTCCCGGGGGGGGAACACCGGGGAGCTGTTTTTT | CASSSRGGNTGELFF
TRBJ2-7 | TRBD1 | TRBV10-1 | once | TGCGCCAGCAGCCGGACAGGGATTGACGAGCAGTACTTC | CASSRTGIDEQYF
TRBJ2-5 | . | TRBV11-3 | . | TGTGCCAGCAGCCAAGGAGCTAGCCGGTTAGAGACCCAGTACTTC | CASSQGASRLETQYF
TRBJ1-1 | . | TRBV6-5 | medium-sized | TGTGCCAGCAGTTACGCCGCTGGGGTATCCACTGAAGCTTTCTTT | CASSYAAGVSTEAFF
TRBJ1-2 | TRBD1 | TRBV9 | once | TGTGCCAGCAGCCCCGGGGACAGGGTACATGGCTACACCTTC | CASSPGDRVHGYTF
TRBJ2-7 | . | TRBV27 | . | TGTGCCAGCAGTTTACAGGACGGGTACGAGCAGTACTTC | CASSLQDGYEQYF
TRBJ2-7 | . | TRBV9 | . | TGTGCCAGCAGCGCGACGGACAGTGGGTACGAGCAGTACTTC | CASSATDSGYEQYF
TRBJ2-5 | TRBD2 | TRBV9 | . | TGTGCCAGCAGCGCCTCCGGGACTAGCGGGGGGCTGGAGACCCAGTACTTC | CASSASGTSGGLETQYF
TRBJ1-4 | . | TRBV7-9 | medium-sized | TGTGCCAGCAAGCCCGAGGGCATTAATGAAAAACTGTTTTTT | CASKPEGINEKLFF
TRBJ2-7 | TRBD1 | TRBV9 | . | TGTGCCAGCAACGGACAGGGTAACCACGAGCAGTACTTC | CASNGQGNHEQYF
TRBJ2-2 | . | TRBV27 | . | TGTGCCAGCAGTTTAACGGAGAACACCGGGGAGCTGTTTTTT | CASSLTENTGELFF
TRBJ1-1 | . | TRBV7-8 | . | TGTGCCAGCAGCTTAGCGCTGGGGGGAACTGAAGCTTTCTTT | CASSLALGGTEAFF
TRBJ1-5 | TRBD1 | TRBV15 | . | TGTGCCACCAGCAGAGAGCCCGGGACAGGGGTCCAGCCCCAGCATTTT | CATSREPGTGVQPQHF
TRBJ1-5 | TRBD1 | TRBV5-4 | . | TGTGCCAGCAGCCCCGGGACAGATCAGCCCCAGCATTTT | CASSPGTDQPQHF
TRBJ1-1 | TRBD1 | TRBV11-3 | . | TGTGCCAGCAGCCCCGGACAGGGGAACACTGAAGCTTTCTTT | CASSPGQGNTEAFF
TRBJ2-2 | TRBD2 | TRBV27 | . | TGTGCCAGCAGTTCCCAAAGACTAGCGGGGGCCCCATATCACACCGGGGAGCTGTTTTTT | CASSSQRLAGAPYHTGELFF